This T cell receptor (beta chain) was obtained from a study of blood T cell repertoires in COVID-19. Study overall: Whether acute or convalescent, the COVID-19 samples came from the United States, Italy and Spain.

CDR3 length equals 15 residues. Per the germline V gene, CDR1 is MNHEY and CDR2 is SMNVEV (reference sequence). The germline V and J ends were trimmed by 2 bases and 4 bases, with 12 bases remaining between them. Enrollment of patients from Seattle took place during active infection, with longitudinal follow-up. In the authors' methods: Reference gene primer amplification gave nucleated cell count estimates. Data came from immunoSEQ multiplex PCR; TCRdb stores just in-frame clones and leaves some out. D and trimming were read from the DNA, whereas the V and J calls and clone size are those reported in that table. The table records 150,000 to 200,000 clones, around 86% of them present only once.

The chain has TRBV27 and TRBJ1-3; D unresolved. Sequencing was performed on peripheral blood. The clonotype was recovered from a woman older than 75 with COVID-19, enrolled during active disease. In DNA form, the CDR3 reads TGTGCCAGCAGTTTAGGAGGGATGAGCGGAAACACCATATATTTT. Protein product: CASSLGGMSGNTIYF.